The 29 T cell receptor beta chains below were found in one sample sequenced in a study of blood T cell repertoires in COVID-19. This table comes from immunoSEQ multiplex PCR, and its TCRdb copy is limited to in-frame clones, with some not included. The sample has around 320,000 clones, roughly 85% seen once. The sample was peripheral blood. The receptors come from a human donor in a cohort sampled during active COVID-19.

DNA for the CDR3: TGTGCCAGCAGCCTGGGGCGACTGAACACTGAAGCTTTCTTT. Its translation: CASSLGRLNTEAFF. The rearrangement links TRBV3-1 (or the pseudogene TRBV3-2) to TRBJ1-1; D is possibly TRBD1 (5 bases). There are 14 residues in the CDR3. V was shortened by 4 bases and J by 0 bases, with 9 bases between the two germline ends. Germline-derived CDR1 and CDR2 are LGHDT and YNNKEL (reference sequence).

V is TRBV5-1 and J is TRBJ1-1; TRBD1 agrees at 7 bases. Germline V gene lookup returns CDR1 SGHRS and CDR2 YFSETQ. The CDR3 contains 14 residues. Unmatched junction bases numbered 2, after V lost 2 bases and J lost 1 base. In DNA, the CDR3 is TGCGCCAGCAGCTTCTCAGGGGGGAACACTGAAGCTTTCTTT. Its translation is CASSFSGGNTEAFF.

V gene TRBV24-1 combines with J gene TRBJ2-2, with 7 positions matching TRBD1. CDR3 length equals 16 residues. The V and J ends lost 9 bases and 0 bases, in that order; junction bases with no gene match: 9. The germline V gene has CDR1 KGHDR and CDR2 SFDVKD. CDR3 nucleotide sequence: TGTGCCACCCAACCTAAGGGGGCTACGAACACCGGGGAGCTGTTTTTT. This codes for CATQPKGATNTGELFF.

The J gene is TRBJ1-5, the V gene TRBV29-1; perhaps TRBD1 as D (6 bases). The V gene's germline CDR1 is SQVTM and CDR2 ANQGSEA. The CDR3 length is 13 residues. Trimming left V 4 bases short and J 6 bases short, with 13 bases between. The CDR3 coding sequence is TGCAGCGTTGTAGGAGGGGGGGGTCAGCCCCAGCATTTT. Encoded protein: CSVVGGGGQPQHF.

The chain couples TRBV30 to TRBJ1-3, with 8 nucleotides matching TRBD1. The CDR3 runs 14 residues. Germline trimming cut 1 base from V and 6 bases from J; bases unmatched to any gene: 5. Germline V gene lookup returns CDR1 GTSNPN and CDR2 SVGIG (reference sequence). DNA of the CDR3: TGTGCCTGGAGTGCGGAACAGGGGGTAAACACCATATATTTT. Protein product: CAWSAEQGVNTIYF.

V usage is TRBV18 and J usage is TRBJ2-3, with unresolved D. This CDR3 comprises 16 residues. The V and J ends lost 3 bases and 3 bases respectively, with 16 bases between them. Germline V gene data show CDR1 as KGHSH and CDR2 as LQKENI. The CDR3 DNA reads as TGTGCCAGCTCACCCATCTCAGGTCCGGTTACAGATACGCAGTATTTT. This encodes CASSPISGPVTDTQYF.

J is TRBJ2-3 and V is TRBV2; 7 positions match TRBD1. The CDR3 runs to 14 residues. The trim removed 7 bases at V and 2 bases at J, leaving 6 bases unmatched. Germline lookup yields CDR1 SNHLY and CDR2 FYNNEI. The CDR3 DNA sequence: TGTGCCAGCATCGTAGGGGGCGACACAGATACGCAGTATTTT. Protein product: CASIVGGDTDTQYF.

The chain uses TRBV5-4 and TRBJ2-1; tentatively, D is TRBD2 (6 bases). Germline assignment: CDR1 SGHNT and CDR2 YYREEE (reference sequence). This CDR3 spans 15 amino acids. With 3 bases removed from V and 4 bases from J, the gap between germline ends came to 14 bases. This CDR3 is CASSWGGRDYNEQFF. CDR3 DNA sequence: TGTGCCAGCAGCTGGGGAGGCAGGGATTACAATGAGCAGTTCTTC. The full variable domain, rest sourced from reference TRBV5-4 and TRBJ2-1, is ETGVTQSPTHLIKTRGQQVTLRCSSQSGHNTVSWYQQALGQGPQFIFQYYREEENGRGNFPPRFSGLQFPNYSSELNVNALELDDSALYLCASSWGGRDYNEQFFGPGTRLTVL.

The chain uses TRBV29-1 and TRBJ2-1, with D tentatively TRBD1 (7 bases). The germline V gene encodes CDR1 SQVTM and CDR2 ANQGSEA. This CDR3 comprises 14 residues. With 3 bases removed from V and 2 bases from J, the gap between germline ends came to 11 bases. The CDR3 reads CSVEGGQTYNEQFF. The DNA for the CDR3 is TGCAGCGTTGAGGGGGGACAGACCTACAATGAGCAGTTCTTC.

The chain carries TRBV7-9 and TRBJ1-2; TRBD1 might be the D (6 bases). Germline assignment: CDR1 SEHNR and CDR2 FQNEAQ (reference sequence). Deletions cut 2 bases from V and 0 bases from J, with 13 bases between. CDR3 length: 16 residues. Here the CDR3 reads CASSLLRDIANYGYTF. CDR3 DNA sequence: TGTGCCAGCAGCTTACTAAGGGACATAGCTAACTATGGCTACACCTTC.

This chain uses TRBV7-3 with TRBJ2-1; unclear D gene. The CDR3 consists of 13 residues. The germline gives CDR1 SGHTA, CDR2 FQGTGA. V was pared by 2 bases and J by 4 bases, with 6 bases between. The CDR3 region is CASSLEQYNEQFF. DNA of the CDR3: TGTGCCAGCAGCTTAGAACAGTACAATGAGCAGTTCTTC. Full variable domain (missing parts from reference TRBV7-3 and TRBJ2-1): GAGVSQTPSNKVTEKGKYVELRCDPISGHTALYWYRQSLGQGPEFLIYFQGTGAADDSGLPNDRFFAVRPEGSVSTLKIQRTERGDSAVYLCASSLEQYNEQFFGPGTRLTVL.

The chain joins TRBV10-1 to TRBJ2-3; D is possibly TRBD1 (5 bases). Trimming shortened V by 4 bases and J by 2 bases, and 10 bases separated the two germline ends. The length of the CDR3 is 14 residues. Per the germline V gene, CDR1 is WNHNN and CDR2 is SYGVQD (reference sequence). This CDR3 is CASSGGSLTDTQYF. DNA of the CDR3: TGCGCCAGCAGTGGGGGCTCCCTCACAGATACGCAGTATTTT.

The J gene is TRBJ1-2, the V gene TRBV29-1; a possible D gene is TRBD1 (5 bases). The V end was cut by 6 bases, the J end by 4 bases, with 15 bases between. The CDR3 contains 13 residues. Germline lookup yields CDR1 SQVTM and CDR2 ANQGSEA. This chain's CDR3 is CSVAGSGTYGYTF. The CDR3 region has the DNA TGCAGCGTGGCAGGGTCGGGCACCTATGGCTACACCTTC.

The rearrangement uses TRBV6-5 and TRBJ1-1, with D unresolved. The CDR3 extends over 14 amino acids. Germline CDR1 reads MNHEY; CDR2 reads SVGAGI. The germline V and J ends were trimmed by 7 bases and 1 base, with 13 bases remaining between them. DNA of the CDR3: TGTGCCAGCACTCAACGGGAGAAGAACACTGAAGCTTTCTTT. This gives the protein CASTQREKNTEAFF.

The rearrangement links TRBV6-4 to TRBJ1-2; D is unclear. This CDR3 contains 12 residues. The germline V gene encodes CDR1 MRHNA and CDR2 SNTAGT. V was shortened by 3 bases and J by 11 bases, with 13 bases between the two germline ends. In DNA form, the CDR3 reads TGTGCCAGCAGTGATCCGGACTTCAGGTACACCTTC. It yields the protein CASSDPDFRYTF.

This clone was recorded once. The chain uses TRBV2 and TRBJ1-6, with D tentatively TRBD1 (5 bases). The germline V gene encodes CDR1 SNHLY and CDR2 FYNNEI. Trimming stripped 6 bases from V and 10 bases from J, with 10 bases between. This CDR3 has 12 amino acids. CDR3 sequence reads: CASRTGGSPLHF. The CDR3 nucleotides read TGTGCCAGCAGGACCGGGGGATCACCCCTCCACTTT.

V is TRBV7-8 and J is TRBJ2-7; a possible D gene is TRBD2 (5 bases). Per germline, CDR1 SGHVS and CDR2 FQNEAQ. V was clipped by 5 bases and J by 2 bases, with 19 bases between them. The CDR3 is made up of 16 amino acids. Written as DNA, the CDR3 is TGTGCCAGCAGCCCTATCAGAGGACTGCCCGCCTACGAGCAGTACTTC. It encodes CASSPIRGLPAYEQYF.

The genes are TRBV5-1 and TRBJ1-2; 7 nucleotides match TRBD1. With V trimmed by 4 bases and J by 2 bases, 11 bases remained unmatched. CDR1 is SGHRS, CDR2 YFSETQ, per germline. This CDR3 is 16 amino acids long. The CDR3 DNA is TGCGCCAGCAGCCAGGGACTCAGGGGGTCCAACTATGGCTACACCTTC. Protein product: CASSQGLRGSNYGYTF.

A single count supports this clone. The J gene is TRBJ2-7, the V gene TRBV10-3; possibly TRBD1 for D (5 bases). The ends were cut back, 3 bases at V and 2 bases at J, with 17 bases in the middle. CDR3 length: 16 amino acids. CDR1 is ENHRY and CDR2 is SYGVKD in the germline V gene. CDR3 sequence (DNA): TGTGCCATCAGTGATGACAGAACTACAAGACCCTACGAGCAGTACTTC. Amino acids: CAISDDRTTRPYEQYF.

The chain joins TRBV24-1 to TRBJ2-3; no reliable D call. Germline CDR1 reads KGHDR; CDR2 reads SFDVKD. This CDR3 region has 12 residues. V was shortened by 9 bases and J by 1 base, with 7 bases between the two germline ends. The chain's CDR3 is CATGDGTDTQYF. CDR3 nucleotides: TGTGCCACCGGAGACGGCACAGATACGCAGTATTTT.

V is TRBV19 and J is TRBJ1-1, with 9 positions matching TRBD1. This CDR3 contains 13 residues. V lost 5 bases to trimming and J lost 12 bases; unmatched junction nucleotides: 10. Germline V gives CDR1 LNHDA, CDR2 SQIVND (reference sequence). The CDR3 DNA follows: TGTGCCAGTAGTCGGGACAGGGTTGATCTTCCTTTCTTT. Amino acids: CASSRDRVDLPFF. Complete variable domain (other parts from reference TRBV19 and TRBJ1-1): DGGITQSPKYLFRKEGQNVTLSCEQNLNHDAMYWYRQDPGQGLRLIYYSQIVNDFQKGDIAEGYSVSREKKESFPLTVTSAQKNPTAFYLCASSRDRVDLPFFGQGTRLTVV.

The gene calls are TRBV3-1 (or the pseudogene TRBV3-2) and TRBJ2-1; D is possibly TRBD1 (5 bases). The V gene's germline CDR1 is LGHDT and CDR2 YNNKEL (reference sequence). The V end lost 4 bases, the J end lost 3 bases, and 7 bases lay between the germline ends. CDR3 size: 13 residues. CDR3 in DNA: TGTGCCAGCAGCCCAGGGTACTACAATGAGCAGTTCTTC. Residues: CASSPGYYNEQFF.

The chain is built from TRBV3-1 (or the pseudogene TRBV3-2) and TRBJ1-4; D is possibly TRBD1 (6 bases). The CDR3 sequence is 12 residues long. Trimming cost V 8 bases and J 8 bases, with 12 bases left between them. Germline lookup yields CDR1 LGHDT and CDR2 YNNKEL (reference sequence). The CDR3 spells CASSDSGEKLFF. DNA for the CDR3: TGTGCCAGCTCGGACAGTGGGGAAAAACTGTTTTTT.

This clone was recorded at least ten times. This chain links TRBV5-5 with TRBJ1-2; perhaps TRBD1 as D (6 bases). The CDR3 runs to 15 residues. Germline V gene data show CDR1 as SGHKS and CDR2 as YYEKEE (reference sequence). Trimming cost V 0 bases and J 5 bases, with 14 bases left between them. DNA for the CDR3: TGTGCCAGCAGCTTGGAAACGGGACATCTTTATGGCTACACCTTC. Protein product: CASSLETGHLYGYTF.

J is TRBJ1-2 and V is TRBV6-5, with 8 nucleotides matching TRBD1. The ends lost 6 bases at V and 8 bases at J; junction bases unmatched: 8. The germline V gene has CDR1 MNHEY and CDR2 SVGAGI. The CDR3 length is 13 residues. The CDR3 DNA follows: TGTGCCAGCAGGGGACAGGCCGCTTGGGGCTACACCTTC. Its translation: CASRGQAAWGYTF.

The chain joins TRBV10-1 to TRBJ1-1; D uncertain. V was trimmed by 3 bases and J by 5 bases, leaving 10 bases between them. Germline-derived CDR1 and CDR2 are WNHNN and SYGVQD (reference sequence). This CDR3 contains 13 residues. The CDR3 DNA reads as TGCGCCAGCAGTGACCCCACGGGGACTGAAGCTTTCTTT. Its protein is CASSDPTGTEAFF.

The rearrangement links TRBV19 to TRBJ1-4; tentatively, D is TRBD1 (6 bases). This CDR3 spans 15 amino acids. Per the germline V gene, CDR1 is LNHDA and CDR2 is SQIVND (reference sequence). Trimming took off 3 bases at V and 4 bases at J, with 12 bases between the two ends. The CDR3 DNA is TGTGCCAGTAGTATGGGCGGGGGCCTTAATGAAAAACTGTTTTTT. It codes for CASSMGGGLNEKLFF.

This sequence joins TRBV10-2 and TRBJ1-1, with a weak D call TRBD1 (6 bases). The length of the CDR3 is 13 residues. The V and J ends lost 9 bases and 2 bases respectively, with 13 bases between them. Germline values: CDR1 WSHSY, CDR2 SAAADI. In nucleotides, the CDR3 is TGCGCCAGAAGCCGGGACAAAAACACTGAAGCTTTCTTT. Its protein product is CARSRDKNTEAFF.

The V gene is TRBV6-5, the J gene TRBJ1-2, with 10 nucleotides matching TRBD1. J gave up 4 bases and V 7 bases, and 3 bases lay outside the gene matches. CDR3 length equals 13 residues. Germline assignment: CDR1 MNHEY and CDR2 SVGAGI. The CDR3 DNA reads TGTGCCAGCATGGGGGACAGGGGCTATGGCTACACCTTC. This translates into CASMGDRGYGYTF.